The present entry profiles one T cell receptor beta chain with its context. Its cognate antigen is unknown. The RNA input was about 0.45 to 1 ug, and it was reverse transcribed with random hexamers. It was immunoSEQ multiplex PCR that amplified TCR beta CDR3 across 54 Vbeta and 13 Jbeta. TCRdb ran MiXCR on the immunoSEQ multiplex PCR reads and lists one entry per CDR3 protein. Of some 120,000 distinct CDR3 sequences in the sample, around nine tenths were seen once. Treatment-naive patients with stable or active relapsing-remitting disease served as multiple sclerosis controls. Bulk CD8+ and CD4+ cells came from magnetic negative isolation; CD8+ TEMRA by FACS. This record comes from a study of CD8 T cells in Susac syndrome. Findings of the study overall: Regarding the TCR sequencing and HLA analysis, the study admitted that a relatively small number of individuals were involved.

The ends were cut back, 4 bases at V and 2 bases at J, with 9 bases in the middle. This CDR3 contains 14 residues. Germline V CDR1 and CDR2: MGHRA, YSYEKL. This receptor was taken from a human donor with multiple sclerosis. The sample was CD8+ T cells from PBMCs. V usage is TRBV4-1 and J usage is TRBJ1-5, with D perhaps TRBD1 (5 bases). DNA for the CDR3: TGCGCCAGCAGCCGAGGGGAGGGCAATCAGCCCCAGCATTTT. Protein product: CASSRGEGNQPQHF.